This T cell receptor beta chain comes out of a study of T-cell reconstitution after alpha-beta-depleted transplantation in children. This clonotype was found a few times. CDR1 is LNHDA and CDR2 is SQIVND in the germline V gene (reference sequence). The CDR3 length is 13 residues. The V and J ends lost 0 bases and 8 bases respectively, with 8 bases between them. It was with unique molecular identifiers that the TCRbeta library was prepared. TCRdb fed the PCR reads into MiXCR, producing one record per CDR3 protein. The table shows 450,000 to 600,000 distinct CDR3 sequences, with approximately 20% occurring only once.

Specimen: PBMCs from the stem cell graft donor, collected from the stem cell graft. This chain links TRBV19 with TRBJ2-1; D ambiguous. The receptor comes from a human donor who donated a stem cell graft to a child with acute lymphoblastic leukemia. The CDR3 protein is CASSIDLEDEQFF. The CDR3, as DNA: TGTGCCAGTAGTATAGATTTAGAGGATGAGCAGTTCTTC.